A selection of T cell receptor beta chains follows, all from one sample in a study of technical replicates of blood from a few donors. Repertoires were generated with immunoSEQ multiplex PCR, while TCRdb's copy carries only in-frame clones and drops some. In the table there are under 85,000 clones, 95% to 98% of which are singletons. The sequenced material came from T cells isolated from PBMCs. These receptors were taken from a human donor in good health. CDR3s include the opening cysteine and the closing phenylalanine or tryptophan. D genes are given only for firm matches. Only part of the rows carry a size: once, few, many, or a class if the clone is expanded.

CDR3nt,CDR3aa,abundance,v_gene,d_gene,j_gene
TGTGCCAGCAGCTTAGATATAGGGGGCTATAATCAGCCCCAGCATTTT,CASSLDIGGYNQPQHF,NA,TRBV11-2,TRBD1,TRBJ1-5
TGTGCCAGTCGCCTCCTAGCGAGTTCTACCTACGAGCAGTACTTC,CASRLLASSTYEQYF,NA,TRBV19,NA,TRBJ2-7
TGTGCCAGCTCACCAGCCATGAACATGAACACTGAAGCTTTCTTT,CASSPAMNMNTEAFF,NA,TRBV18,NA,TRBJ1-1
TGTGCCAGCAGCAAACTAACGGGAACCGGGGAGCTGTTTTTT,CASSKLTGTGELFF,NA,TRBV11-2,NA,TRBJ2-2
TGTGCCAGCAGCCGGGGACAGGGGACCTACGAGCAGTACTTC,CASSRGQGTYEQYF,NA,TRBV14,TRBD1,TRBJ2-7
TGTGCCAGCAGCCAAGGGGTCGCAGGGGTCCAGCCCCAGCATTTT,CASSQGVAGVQPQHF,NA,TRBV14,NA,TRBJ1-5
TGTGCCAGCAGCCAAGGGTCCGTTGGACAGGGATTTTATGAAAAACTGTTTTTT,CASSQGSVGQGFYEKLFF,NA,TRBV14,TRBD1,TRBJ1-4
TGCGCCAGCAGCCAACGGAGGGGTGGAGGTAGCAATCAGCCCCAGCATTTT,CASSQRRGGGSNQPQHF,NA,TRBV4-3,NA,TRBJ1-5
TGTGCCAGCTCACCACCAGGGGTGTCTTCCTCCCTCACTGAAGCTTTCTTT,CASSPPGVSSSLTEAFF,NA,TRBV18,NA,TRBJ1-1
TGCGCCAGCATCGGGACAGGGGGGAACACCGGGGAGCTGTTTTTT,CASIGTGGNTGELFF,NA,TRBV5-1,TRBD1,TRBJ2-2
TGTGCCACCAGCAGCTATGACACCAACTACGAGCAGTACTTC,CATSSYDTNYEQYF,NA,TRBV15,NA,TRBJ2-7
TGTGCCAGCAGCCCCCGACAGGGGGCAAGGGAGCAGTACTTC,CASSPRQGAREQYF,NA,TRBV5-8,TRBD1,TRBJ2-7
TGTGCCAGCTCCAGTCAAGGCGGGGTCAATCAGCCCCAGCATTTT,CASSSQGGVNQPQHF,NA,TRBV2,NA,TRBJ1-5
TGTGCCAGTAGTATTGGGGGAGGGGAGACCCAGTACTTC,CASSIGGGETQYF,NA,TRBV19,TRBD2,TRBJ2-5
TGTGCCAGTAAGGCACAGGTCATGAACACTGAAGCTTTCTTT,CASKAQVMNTEAFF,NA,TRBV19,NA,TRBJ1-1
TGTGCCAGTAAGGGAGGACAGGGAAACAGTGAGACCGGGGCCAACGTCCTGACTTTC,CASKGGQGNSETGANVLTF,NA,TRBV19,TRBD1,TRBJ2-6
TGTGCCAGCTCACCACCCCCAGACACCGGGGAGCTGTTTTTT,CASSPPPDTGELFF,NA,TRBV18,NA,TRBJ2-2
TGTGCCAGCAGTGACAGGGTACAGGACGAGCAGTACTTC,CASSDRVQDEQYF,NA,TRBV9,TRBD1,TRBJ2-7
TGTGCCAGCAGGACGGGCGACAGGGACAACAATGAGCAGTTCTTC,CASRTGDRDNNEQFF,NA,TRBV28,TRBD1,TRBJ2-1
TGTGCCAGCAGCGTAGGGAGCACCGCCTACGAGCAGTACTTC,CASSVGSTAYEQYF,NA,TRBV9,NA,TRBJ2-7
TGTGCCAGCAGTGATTATTGGGTTACTGTAGGGGACACCTTC,CASSDYWVTVGDTF,NA,TRBV6-1,NA,TRBJ1-2
TGCGCCAGCAGCCAACTTGGCAGGGGGACTGAAGCTTTCTTT,CASSQLGRGTEAFF,NA,TRBV4-3,TRBD1,TRBJ1-1
TGTGCCAGTAGCGGGAGGACGAACACCGGGGAGCTGTTTTTT,CASSGRTNTGELFF,NA,TRBV19,TRBD2,TRBJ2-2
TGTGCCAGCAGCCCCGGCCAGGGGGCATCCACCGGGGAGCTGTTTTTT,CASSPGQGASTGELFF,NA,TRBV7-6,TRBD1,TRBJ2-2
TGTGCCAGCAGCTTACAAAACTCTGGAAACACCATATATTTT,CASSLQNSGNTIYF,NA,TRBV7-2,NA,TRBJ1-3
TGTGCCAGCAGCACTCGGGGGGGCGTGGGCACTGAAGCTTTCTTT,CASSTRGGVGTEAFF,once,TRBV7-6,NA,TRBJ1-1
TGTGCTAGTGGAAACGGAGGCACTGAAGCTTTCTTT,CASGNGGTEAFF,NA,TRBV12-5,NA,TRBJ1-1
TGTGCCTGGAGTGGCGGTGAAAAACTGTTTTTT,CAWSGGEKLFF,NA,TRBV30,NA,TRBJ1-4
TGCGCCAGCAGCTTGACATATGACACAGATACGCAGTATTTT,CASSLTYDTDTQYF,NA,TRBV5-1,NA,TRBJ2-3
TGTGCCAGCAGTTTGGGACAGCTCTACGAGCAGTACTTC,CASSLGQLYEQYF,once,TRBV27,TRBD1,TRBJ2-7
TGCGCCAGCGCCCAGGTCATGGAAAACACTGAAGCTTTCTTT,CASAQVMENTEAFF,NA,TRBV5-1,NA,TRBJ1-1
TGTGCCAGCAGCATCCCTGGACTGGTGGGTTTCTTT,CASSIPGLVGFF,NA,TRBV7-9,NA,TRBJ1-1
TGTGCCATCAGTGTGGGGAGCGCTGAAGCTTTCTTT,CAISVGSAEAFF,NA,TRBV10-3,NA,TRBJ1-1
TGTGCCAGCTCACCACCGAGAGGGTTGGGCATGAAAAGTGGCACTGAAGCTTTCTTT,CASSPPRGLGMKSGTEAFF,NA,TRBV18,NA,TRBJ1-1
TGTGCCAGCAGCCCGACGGTGGACAGGAATGGCTACACCTTC,CASSPTVDRNGYTF,NA,TRBV28,TRBD1,TRBJ1-2
TGTGCCAGCAGCCTTCTGGACAGGGCGACCGGCTACACCTTC,CASSLLDRATGYTF,NA,TRBV7-8,TRBD1,TRBJ1-2
TGTGCCAGCAGCCAAGGGGCCGGGAGAACGGGTGAGCAGTACTTC,CASSQGAGRTGEQYF,NA,TRBV4-2,NA,TRBJ2-7
TGCGCCAGCAGCCACTTACAGGGACAGGGACTTTATGGCTACACCTTC,CASSHLQGQGLYGYTF,NA,TRBV4-3,TRBD1,TRBJ1-2
TGCAGCGGGGAGGGGGGACGGTACAATGAGCAGTTCTTC,CSGEGGRYNEQFF,NA,TRBV29-1,NA,TRBJ2-1
TGTGCCAGCAGCTTGGGGCCAACGTTGTCCGATGAGCAGTTCTTC,CASSLGPTLSDEQFF,NA,TRBV5-6,NA,TRBJ2-1
TGCGCCAGCAGCCCTAGGACAGGGGGAGACAATGAGCAGTTCTTC,CASSPRTGGDNEQFF,NA,TRBV5-1,TRBD1,TRBJ2-1
TGTGCCAGCAGTGTTAGGACTAGAATCAATGAGCAGTTCTTC,CASSVRTRINEQFF,NA,TRBV2,TRBD2,TRBJ2-1
TGTGCCAGCAGCTTACTAGCGGGAGACAATGAGCAGTTCTTC,CASSLLAGDNEQFF,NA,TRBV7-9,TRBD2,TRBJ2-1
TGTGCCAGCAGCTTAGCGCAGGAGCGGGAGTTTGGGCCAGATACGCAGTATTTT,CASSLAQEREFGPDTQYF,NA,TRBV7-2,TRBD2,TRBJ2-3
TGTGCCAGCTCACCACAGAGCTCTGGAAACACCATATATTTT,CASSPQSSGNTIYF,once,TRBV18,NA,TRBJ1-3
TGTGCCAGCAGTGAAGAGGGGGCGGGTAATGAGCAGTTCTTC,CASSEEGAGNEQFF,NA,TRBV25-1,TRBD1,TRBJ2-1
TGTGCCACCCAAACATACAATGAGCAGTTCTTC,CATQTYNEQFF,NA,TRBV28,NA,TRBJ2-1
TGTGCCAGCAGTGACAATAGCGGGAGCTACAATGAGCAGTTCTTC,CASSDNSGSYNEQFF,many,TRBV6-4,TRBD2,TRBJ2-1
TGTGCCAGCAAAAAGCAGGGGCCCTCCTACGAGCAGTACTTC,CASKKQGPSYEQYF,NA,TRBV11-2,NA,TRBJ2-7